What follows are 28 T cell receptor beta chains derived from one specimen sequenced in a study of monozygotic twins with inflammatory bowel disease. One entry per CDR3 protein, without DNA, is what TCRdb gives after re-calling the 5' RACE reads. The data show approximately 150,000 distinct CDR3 sequences, and the top ten clones hold around 7.2%. The sequenced sample was blood. These receptors were obtained from a human donor with ulcerative colitis or Crohn's disease, or a healthy co-twin of an affected twin (not recorded which).

The CDR3 spells CAINPRDGYGYTF. This chain joins TRBV10-3 and TRBJ1-2. CDR1 and CDR2 (germline): ENHRY, SYGVKD. This CDR3 spans 13 amino acids.

V and J are TRBV20-1 and TRBJ2-3; the D call from TCRdb, TRBD1, cannot be confirmed without DNA. Per germline, CDR1 DFQATT and CDR2 SNEGSKA (reference sequence). This CDR3 comprises 19 residues. The CDR3 loop reads CSARKGVASGGRITDTQYF.

V gene TRBV10-3 combines with J gene TRBJ2-7; no DNA is available, so the TRBD2 call from TCRdb remains unchecked. CDR3 size: 14 residues. From germline, CDR1 is ENHRY and CDR2 SYGVKD. The CDR3 reads CAIRGEVYSYEQYF.

This CDR3 is CASSLPGQMNEQYF. The chain has TRBV5-1 and TRBJ2-7; with no DNA, the TCRdb D assignment of TRBD1 cannot be verified. The CDR3 has 14 amino acids. Germline CDR1 SGHRS, CDR2 YFSETQ. The complete variable domain, with remaining parts taken from reference TRBV5-1 and TRBJ2-7, reads KAGVTQTPRYLIKTRGQQVTLSCSPISGHRSVSWYQQTPGQGLQFLFEYFSETQRNKGNFPGRFSGRQFSNSRSEMNVSTLELGDSALYLCASSLPGQMNEQYFGPGTRLTVT.

The genes are TRBV11-2 and TRBJ1-2; TCRdb lists TRBD1, though no DNA is available to test this call. In germline, CDR1 is SGHAT, CDR2 FQNNGV. This CDR3 is built from 19 residues. CDR3 amino acids: CASSVAAGGASLGYYGYTF.

This chain joins TRBV6-5 and TRBJ2-5; TCRdb names TRBD1, which stays unverified in the absence of DNA. Germline V gene data show CDR1 as MNHEY and CDR2 as SVGAGI. The CDR3 loop spans 16 amino acids. CDR3 loop: CASSYTRASYQETQYF.

The genes are TRBV5-1 and TRBJ2-7; TCRdb proposes TRBD1, but this gene call is untestable without DNA. CDR1 is SGHRS and CDR2 is YFSETQ in the germline V gene. This CDR3 spans 13 amino acids. The CDR3 is CASSLEGGHEQYF.

The chain combines TRBV30 with TRBJ2-7; TCRdb lists TRBD2, though no DNA is available to test this call. In germline, CDR1 is GTSNPN, CDR2 SVGIG (reference sequence). This CDR3 comprises 13 residues. CDR3 in amino acids: CALSGRPSYEQYF.

The chain links TRBV15 to TRBJ2-5; absent DNA, TCRdb's TRBD2 call cannot be checked. CDR3 size: 15 residues. In germline, CDR1 is LNHNV, CDR2 YYDKDF (reference sequence). The CDR3 spells CATSRAGSRIETQYF.

V usage is TRBV11-2 and J usage is TRBJ1-1; as DNA is missing, the TRBD1 call by TCRdb cannot be tested. Germline V lookup: CDR1 SGHAT, CDR2 FQNNGV. The CDR3 totals 15 residues. CDR3 sequence: CASSGHDRERAEAFF.

The rearrangement joins TRBV7-3 to TRBJ2-5. Germline values: CDR1 SGHTA, CDR2 FQGTGA. The CDR3 length is 12 residues. CDR3 region: CASSLQMETQYF.

The chain recombines TRBV9 with TRBJ2-1. In germline, CDR1 is SGDLS, CDR2 YYNGEE. The CDR3 is made up of 15 amino acids. This CDR3 reads CASSVFPVFWDEQFF.

The chain carries TRBV5-1 and TRBJ1-2; the D call of TRBD1 rests on TCRdb alone, since no DNA is present to check it. Looked up from germline, CDR1 is SGHRS and CDR2 is YFSETQ. The CDR3 is made up of 15 amino acids. The CDR3 spells CASNAGQASNYGYTF.

V and J are TRBV5-1 and TRBJ1-3. The CDR3 length is 13 residues. Germline V gene data show CDR1 as SGHRS and CDR2 as YFSETQ. The CDR3 sequence: CASSLEAGNTIYF.

This chain connects TRBV3-1 to TRBJ2-7; TCRdb's D call of TRBD2 is untestable without DNA. Per germline, CDR1 LGHDT and CDR2 YNNKEL (reference sequence). This CDR3 has 12 amino acids. The CDR3 protein is CASSHGLAEQYF.

The gene calls are TRBV5-6 and TRBJ2-5; TCRdb calls TRBD2, which cannot be checked without DNA. Germline V lookup: CDR1 SGHDT, CDR2 YYEEEE. This CDR3 region has 17 residues. CDR3 region: CASSLLSGLADQETQYF.

The rearrangement joins TRBV3-1 to TRBJ1-5. Germline lookup yields CDR1 LGHDT and CDR2 YNNKEL (reference sequence). The CDR3 extends over 14 amino acids. CDR3 sequence: CASSQGAGNQPQHF.

V is TRBV6-4 and J is TRBJ1-2; TCRdb outputs TRBD1, but without DNA this stays unchecked. This CDR3 has 15 residues. Germline assignment: CDR1 MRHNA and CDR2 SNTAGT. CDR3 region: CASSDTPTSNYGYTF.

The chain links TRBV12-3 or TRBV12-4 to TRBJ2-1; TCRdb's assignment of TRBD1 cannot be checked, as there is no DNA. The CDR3 loop spans 18 amino acids. CDR3 amino acids: CASTSGRGAWSSYNEQFF.

This chain uses TRBV5-6 with TRBJ2-4; there is no DNA to check the TCRdb D call of TRBD1. Germline V gene sequence: CDR1 SGHDT, CDR2 YYEEEE. CDR3 size: 14 residues. The CDR3 sequence: CASSLWAAKNIQHF.

The chain joins TRBV5-5 to TRBJ1-5. CDR1 and CDR2 (germline): SGHKS, YYEKEE (reference sequence). The CDR3 totals 16 residues. CDR3 in amino acids: CASSLSDGEIGQPQHF.

The chain links TRBV27 to TRBJ1-2. The germline V gene has CDR1 MNHEY and CDR2 SMNVEV (reference sequence). The CDR3 sequence is 13 residues long. CDR3 loop: CASSFHRDYSPTF.

The chain uses TRBV20-1 and TRBJ2-3; TCRdb designates TRBD1, a call that cannot be tested without DNA. Germline CDR1 reads DFQATT; CDR2 reads SNEGSKA (reference sequence). The CDR3 has 12 residues. The CDR3 is CSTLVRADTQYF.

The chain links TRBV5-1 to TRBJ1-4; TCRdb outputs TRBD1, but without DNA this stays unchecked. The CDR3 is made up of 13 amino acids. Germline V CDR1 and CDR2: SGHRS, YFSETQ. This CDR3 reads CASSPTGDGKLFF.

The rearrangement joins TRBV5-1 to TRBJ1-2; the D gene TCRdb calls, TRBD1, cannot be checked with no DNA. The CDR3 consists of 18 residues. CDR1 and CDR2 (germline): SGHRS, YFSETQ. CDR3 residues: CASSLAGMAGGINYGYTF.

The genes are TRBV13 and TRBJ2-1; TCRdb's D gene call, TRBD2, goes unchecked for lack of DNA. CDR1 and CDR2 (germline): PRHDT, FYEKMQ (reference sequence). The CDR3 spans 16 residues. CDR3 residues: CASSFKRVDYHNEQFF. Complete variable domain (other parts from reference TRBV13 and TRBJ2-1): AAGVIQSPRHLIKEKRETATLKCYPIPRHDTVYWYQQGPGQDPQFLISFYEKMQSDKGSIPDRFSAQQFSDYHSELNMSSLELGDSALYFCASSFKRVDYHNEQFFGPGTRLTVL.

The rearrangement links TRBV29-1 to TRBJ1-1. Looked up from germline, CDR1 is SQVTM and CDR2 is ANQGSEA. This CDR3 comprises 14 residues. The CDR3: CSAYGTVGGTEAFF. Using reference TRBV29-1 and TRBJ1-1 for the parts outside the CDR3, the full variable domain is SAVISQKPSRDICQRGTSLTIQCQVDSQVTMMFWYRQQPGQSLTLIATANQGSEATYESGFVIDKFPISRPNLTFSTLTVSNMSPEDSSIYLCSAYGTVGGTEAFFGQGTRLTVV.

This chain uses TRBV5-1 with TRBJ2-3; with no DNA, the TCRdb D assignment of TRBD2 cannot be verified. This CDR3 spans 15 amino acids. In germline, CDR1 is SGHRS, CDR2 YFSETQ. The CDR3 protein is CASSFGERSADTQYF. The whole variable domain, filled in from reference TRBV5-1 and TRBJ2-3, reads KAGVTQTPRYLIKTRGQQVTLSCSPISGHRSVSWYQQTPGQGLQFLFEYFSETQRNKGNFPGRFSGRQFSNSRSEMNVSTLELGDSALYLCASSFGERSADTQYFGPGTRLTVL.